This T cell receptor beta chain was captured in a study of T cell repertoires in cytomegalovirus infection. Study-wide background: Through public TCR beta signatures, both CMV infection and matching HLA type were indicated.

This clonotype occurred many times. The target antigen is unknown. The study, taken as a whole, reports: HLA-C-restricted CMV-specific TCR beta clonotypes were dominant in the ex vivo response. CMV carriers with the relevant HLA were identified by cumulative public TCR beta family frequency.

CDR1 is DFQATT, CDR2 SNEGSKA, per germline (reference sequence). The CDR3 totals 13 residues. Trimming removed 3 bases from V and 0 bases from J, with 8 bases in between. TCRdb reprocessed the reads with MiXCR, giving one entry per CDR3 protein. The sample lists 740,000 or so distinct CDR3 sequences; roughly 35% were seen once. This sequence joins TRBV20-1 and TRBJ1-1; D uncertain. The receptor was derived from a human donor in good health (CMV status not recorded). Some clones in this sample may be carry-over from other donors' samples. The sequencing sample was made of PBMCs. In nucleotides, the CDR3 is TGCAGTGCTAGTGGGCTAATGAACACTGAAGCTTTCTTT. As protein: CSASGLMNTEAFF.